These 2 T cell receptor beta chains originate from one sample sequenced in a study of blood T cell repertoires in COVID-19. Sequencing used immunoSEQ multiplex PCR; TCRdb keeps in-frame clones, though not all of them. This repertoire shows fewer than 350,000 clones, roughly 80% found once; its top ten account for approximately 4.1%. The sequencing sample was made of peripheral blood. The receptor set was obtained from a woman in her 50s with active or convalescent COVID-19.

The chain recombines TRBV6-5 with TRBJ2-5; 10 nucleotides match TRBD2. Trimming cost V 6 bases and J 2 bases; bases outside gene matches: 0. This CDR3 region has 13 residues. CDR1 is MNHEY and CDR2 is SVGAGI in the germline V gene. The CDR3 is CASRLAGQETQYF. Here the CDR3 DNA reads TGTGCCAGCAGACTAGCGGGGCAAGAGACCCAGTACTTC.

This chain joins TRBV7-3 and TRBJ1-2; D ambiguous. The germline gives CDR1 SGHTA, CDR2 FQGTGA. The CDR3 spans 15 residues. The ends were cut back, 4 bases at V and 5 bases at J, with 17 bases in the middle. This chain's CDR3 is CASSYGPPPVYGYTF. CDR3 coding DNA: TGTGCCAGCAGCTATGGGCCCCCCCCCGTGTATGGCTACACCTTC.